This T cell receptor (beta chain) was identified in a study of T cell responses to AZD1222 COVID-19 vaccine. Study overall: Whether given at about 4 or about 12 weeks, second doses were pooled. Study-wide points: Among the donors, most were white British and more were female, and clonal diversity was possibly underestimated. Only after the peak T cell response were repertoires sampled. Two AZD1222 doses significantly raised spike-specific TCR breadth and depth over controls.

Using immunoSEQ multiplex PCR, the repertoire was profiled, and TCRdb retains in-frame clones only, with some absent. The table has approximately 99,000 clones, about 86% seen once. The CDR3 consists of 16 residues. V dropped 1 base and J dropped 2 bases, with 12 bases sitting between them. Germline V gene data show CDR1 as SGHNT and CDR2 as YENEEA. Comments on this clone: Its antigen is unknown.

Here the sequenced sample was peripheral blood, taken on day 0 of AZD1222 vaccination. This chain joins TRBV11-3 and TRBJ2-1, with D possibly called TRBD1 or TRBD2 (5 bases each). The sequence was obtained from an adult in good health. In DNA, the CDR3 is TGTGCCAGCAGCTTAGTATCCGGGGCTACCTACAATGAGCAGTTCTTC. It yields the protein CASSLVSGATYNEQFF.